These 8 T cell receptor beta chains share one sample of origin, sequenced in a study of shared clonotypes between healthy human individuals. Sequencing was performed with immunoSEQ multiplex PCR; in TCRdb, only in-frame clones are kept and a portion is missing. Of more than 1.2 million clones in the sample, around 98.5% were seen once. The sample consisted of naive CD4+ T cells sorted from blood. Subset defined: CD45RA+ positively selected. The receptors come from a man aged 25-45 years in good health.

The chain recombines TRBV10-3 with TRBJ2-1; 10 nucleotides agree with TRBD2. Trimming cost V 8 bases and J 7 bases; bases outside gene matches: 14. The CDR3 runs 16 residues. CDR1 and CDR2 from the germline V gene are ENHRY and SYGVKD. CDR3 region: CAILSHLAGDGNEQFF. The CDR3 region has the DNA TGTGCCATCCTTAGCCACCTAGCGGGAGATGGGAATGAGCAGTTCTTC.

This chain connects TRBV29-1 to TRBJ2-1; weak D call: TRBD2 (5 bases). V was trimmed by 7 bases and J by 10 bases, leaving 14 bases between them. Looked up from germline, CDR1 is SQVTM and CDR2 is ANQGSEA. The CDR3 has 11 residues. The CDR3 bases are TGCAGCGCGGGGAGCAGGAGGGAGCAGTTCTTC. Amino acid sequence: CSAGSRREQFF.

CDR3 protein: CASSSIPGSTTDTQYF. For the CDR3, the DNA is TGCGCCAGCAGCTCCATCCCGGGGTCCACCACAGATACGCAGTATTTT. The rearrangement joins TRBV5-1 to TRBJ2-3, with a possible D match to TRBD2 (5 bases). The germline V gene has CDR1 SGHRS and CDR2 YFSETQ. CDR3 size: 16 residues. Trimming removed 3 bases from V and 2 bases from J, with 16 bases in between. The whole variable domain, remainder taken from reference TRBV5-1 and TRBJ2-3, is KAGVTQTPRYLIKTRGQQVTLSCSPISGHRSVSWYQQTPGQGLQFLFEYFSETQRNKGNFPGRFSGRQFSNSRSEMNVSTLELGDSALYLCASSSIPGSTTDTQYFGPGTRLTVL.

Concerning this clone itself: The identical CDR3 is also encoded by other nucleotide sequences in the sample. V usage is TRBV5-6 and J usage is TRBJ2-3, with 8 bases fitting TRBD2. The CDR3 has 15 residues. Trimming removed 2 bases from V and 3 bases from J; junction bases left unmatched: 5. Germline CDR1 is SGHDT and CDR2 is YYEEEE. The CDR3, as DNA: TGTGCCAGCAGCTTCGGGCTAGCGGGTACAGATACGCAGTATTTT. This encodes CASSFGLAGTDTQYF.

Note on this clone: The junction departs from the called germline gene at one end, perhaps through a read error. This chain links TRBV9 with TRBJ2-7, with D perhaps TRBD1 or TRBD2 (6 bases each). This CDR3 region has 17 residues. Germline V gene sequence: CDR1 SGDLS, CDR2 YYNGEE. CDR3 sequence reads: CASGVRRGSKLSYEQYF. DNA for the CDR3: TGTGCCAGCGGCGTCAGGAGGGGGAGTAAATTATCCTACGAGCAGTACTTC.

The chain links TRBV28 to TRBJ2-7; TRBD2 might be the D (6 bases). CDR1 is MDHEN, CDR2 SYDVKM, per germline. Between the trimmed V and J ends, which lost 6 bases and 0 bases, there was a span of 12 bases. The length of the CDR3 is 14 residues. CDR3 in DNA: TGTGCCAGCAGGTTAGCGGAACTCTCCTACGAGCAGTACTTC. It encodes CASRLAELSYEQYF.

Concerning this clone: The sample holds other DNA sequences that translate to the same CDR3. The CDR3 DNA reads TGCGCCAGCAGCGTGGCAGGTGGCTCCTACGAGCAGTACTTC. Amino acids: CASSVAGGSYEQYF. The rearrangement uses TRBV5-1 and TRBJ2-7, with unresolved D. The germline V and J ends were trimmed by 4 bases and 0 bases, with 11 bases remaining between them. The germline V gene encodes CDR1 SGHRS and CDR2 YFSETQ. The CDR3 is made up of 14 amino acids.

The V call is TRBV6-1, the J call TRBJ2-7; D is uncertain. The germline gives CDR1 MNHNS, CDR2 SASEGT. The V and J ends lost 2 bases and 0 bases respectively, with 8 bases between them. The CDR3 is 14 residues long. CDR3 nucleotide sequence: TGTGCCAGCAGTGAATTATGGGGCTCCTACGAGCAGTACTTC. Residues: CASSELWGSYEQYF.